This TCR beta chain was retrieved from a study of T cell responses to AZD1222 COVID-19 vaccine (dated by TCRdb to about 2021). Notes on the research overall: TCR sequencing was performed for more than 230 trial participants, of whom about 200 were given two doses of AZD1222 and roughly 25 were given two doses of MenACWY control vaccine. Trial participants were enrolled by age into 18-55, 56-69 and 70-plus year subgroups, with roughly 160, 29 and 62 TCR-sequenced participants respectively.

Note on this clone: Its antigen is still unknown. Base qualities are missing; no much larger clone stands one base away.

Overall results and qualifications from the work: Conclusions about previously exposed vaccinees are limited, since just 6 or 7 AZD1222 recipients were seropositive for SARS-CoV-2 at baseline. The whole spike protein was spanned by vaccine-associated CD4 TCRs, and dominant responses were seen in regions 160-218 and 743-854. In the small 56-69-year group, the increase in depth fell short of significance, most likely because of low power. Reportedly, almost half of the unique spike-specific TCRs recognized epitopes lying outside the regions that are mutated in the B.1.351 and B.1.1.7 variants. Because no day 14 peak-response samples were available, the repertoires could be characterized only after the peak T cell response. After two AZD1222 doses, spike-specific TCR breadth and depth were significantly higher than at day 0 and than in MenACWY recipients. Participants were mostly white British, with more females than males. The authors suggested clonal diversity may have been underestimated.

The CDR3 regions of human TCRbeta chains were analyzed by immunosequencing. In the authors' own workflow: TCRs in the repertoires were compared against a reference library of SARS-CoV-2-specific TCRs that had been generated with the MIRA antigen-specificity platform. Breadth was defined as the fraction of unique TCRs that were SARS-CoV-2-associated, and depth was defined as the fraction of total T cells that were SARS-CoV-2-associated. Each spike-specific TCR was assigned to its reactive spike region and to a CD4 or CD8 class using the MIRA data. Log10-transformed breadth and depth values were compared by one-way ANOVA with Sidak's multiple comparisons tests. The table comes from immuneACCESS by way of TCRdb, which keeps in-frame sequences with V and J called. Part of the clones is missing from these tables; in studies checked, under half for an unresolved V gene and the rest for unknown reasons. V, J and clone size were drawn from that table, and D and trimming were deduced from the DNA. A total of approximately 43,000 clones appear in this sample, more than 70% of them only once. In total, the top ten clones hold 20% to 25% of the sample.

The germline V gene supplies CDR1 MDHEN and CDR2 SYDVKM. The CDR3 goes from the cysteine to the phenylalanine over 12 residues. Just CDR3 DNA is preserved here, 36 bases in frame from base 1. V and J are truncated by 2 bases and 6 bases respectively, leaving an intervening sequence of 8 bases. Read against the paper, the sample's time point label means: about 28 days (+/-7) after the second vaccine dose. AZD1222 recipients with second doses at about 4 weeks or about 12 weeks were pooled, because spike-specific TCR depth and breadth did not differ between schedules. Samples from vaccinated people were obtained from the UK trials COV001 and COV002, which included a single-blind randomized controlled phase 2/3 trial of AZD1222 (ChAdOx1 nCoV-19) in healthy adults. Trial participant PBMC samples were collected at day 0 and day 28 after the second dose for TCRbeta chain sequencing.

This clonotype originated in an adult who received the AZD1222 COVID-19 vaccine. This chain is built from TRBV28 and TRBJ2-7; matching of 5 bases hints at TRBD2 as the D gene. The source was peripheral blood, collected 28 days after the second AZD1222 dose. Here the CDR3 is given as CASSLVRAEQYF. The bases read TGTGCCAGCAGTTTAGTGAGGGCCGAGCAGTACTTC.